Listed below are T cell receptor beta chains from one sample, sequenced in a study of T cells in Graves' hyperthyroidism and ophthalmopathy. Using its own MiXCR run on the multiplex PCR reads, TCRdb lists one record per CDR3 protein. The repertoire consists of about 250,000 distinct CDR3 sequences, with roughly a quarter occurring once and the leading ten covering 35%. The sequenced sample was blood. The receptors derive from a woman aged 40 to 50 with Graves' ophthalmopathy. The CDR3 runs from the conserved cysteine through the conserved F or W. D genes are given only for firm matches. Where a row states a size, it is once, few, many or the class of an expanded clone; other rows omit it.

-,TRBJ1-1,TRBV30,-,TGTGCCGGTTCCCCCGGCCGGGGATTAGAAGCTTTCTTT,CAGSPGRGLEAFF
-,TRBJ2-7,TRBV6-1,-,TGTGCCAGCAAATCACAGACAACCTACGAGCAGTACTTC,CASKSQTTYEQYF
many,TRBJ2-7,TRBV14,-,TGTGCCAGCAGCCAAGGAGGAAGCAACGAGCAGTACTTC,CASSQGGSNEQYF
many,TRBJ1-1,TRBV2,-,TGTGCCAGCAGTGCGGAGGCAGGAATAAGGGACACTGAAGCTTTCTTT,CASSAEAGIRDTEAFF
-,TRBJ2-6,TRBV19,-,TGTGCCAGTAGTATTAAATCCACAGGTTACGGGGCCAACGTCCTGACTTTC,CASSIKSTGYGANVLTF
many,TRBJ2-7,TRBV30,-,TGTGCCTGGAGTGTAGGTTCGACAGTCCGCTCCTACGAGCAGTACTTC,CAWSVGSTVRSYEQYF
many,TRBJ2-2,TRBV20-1,TRBD2,TGCAGTGCTAGCGGGAGGGGGACCACCGGGGAGCTGTTTTTT,CSASGRGTTGELFF
few,TRBJ2-2,TRBV4-1,TRBD2,TGCGCCAGCAGCCAAGATTCCCTAGCGGGGGCCGCGAGCACCGGGGAGCTGTTTTTT,CASSQDSLAGAASTGELFF
many,TRBJ1-1,TRBV5-1,-,TGCGCCAGCGCTCCCCTGGGAGAGAACACTGAAGCTTTCTTT,CASAPLGENTEAFF
-,TRBJ1-1,TRBV6-1,-,TGTGCCAGCAGTGAATTGGGATGGATGAACACTGAAGCTTTCTTT,CASSELGWMNTEAFF
-,TRBJ2-7,TRBV9,-,TGTGCCAGCAGCGTAGCCGCGCGCGGCCCCTACGAGCAGTACTTC,CASSVAARGPYEQYF
many,TRBJ2-5,TRBV4-2,TRBD2,TGTGCCAGCAGCCGCACTAGCGGCCAAGAGACCCAGTACTTC,CASSRTSGQETQYF
-,TRBJ2-7,TRBV25-1,-,TGTGCCAGCAGTGACTTCCTCTCAGGGGCCTACGAGCAGTACTTC,CASSDFLSGAYEQYF
few,TRBJ2-5,TRBV20-1,TRBD2,TGCAGTGCTAGAGATCTTTCTAGCGGGGCTTACCGGCAAGAGACCCAGTACTTC,CSARDLSSGAYRQETQYF
many,TRBJ1-5,TRBV10-3,-,TGTGCCACCACACTGGGAGGGAACAATCAGCCCCAGCATTTT,CATTLGGNNQPQHF
many,TRBJ2-7,TRBV19,-,TGTGCCAGTAGTATGTCGTCCTACGAGCAGTACTTC,CASSMSSYEQYF
many,TRBJ1-1,TRBV19,-,TGTGCCAGTAGTATTAAAGGGAACACTGAAGCTTTCTTT,CASSIKGNTEAFF
many,TRBJ1-5,TRBV10-3,-,TGTGCCATCAGCAACGATGGGCCCCAGCATTTT,CAISNDGPQHF
many,TRBJ1-5,TRBV6-5,TRBD1,TGTGCCAGCACTTCGGGACAGGGGCCCAATCAGCCCCAGCATTTT,CASTSGQGPNQPQHF
few,TRBJ2-5,TRBV28,TRBD2,TGTGCCAGCAGGTACCCGGGACTAGCGGGAGAGCAAACCGGCGAGACCCAGTACTTC,CASRYPGLAGEQTGETQYF
many,TRBJ2-1,TRBV12-3/TRBV12-4,TRBD2,TGTGCCAGCAGTTTACCCGGACTAGCCCCCTACAATGAGCAGTTCTTC,CASSLPGLAPYNEQFF
few,TRBJ2-7,TRBV6-2/TRBV6-3,-,TGTGCCAGCAGTTACCTCTTCACGAGGGCCAAGAGCTCCTACGAGCAGTACTTC,CASSYLFTRAKSSYEQYF
many,TRBJ2-7,TRBV25-1,-,TGTGCCAGCAGTGAACCGAGGGCCGAGCAGTACTTC,CASSEPRAEQYF
many,TRBJ1-5,TRBV6-1,-,TGTGCCAGCGGCGTCCGGGGTAATAGCAATCAGCCCCAGCATTTT,CASGVRGNSNQPQHF
many,TRBJ2-5,TRBV7-2,-,TGTGCCAGCAGCGTCACCGGGACTCGAGGGGAGACCCAGTACTTC,CASSVTGTRGETQYF
many,TRBJ1-1,TRBV28,-,TGTGCCAGCAGTTTATTAGGTTTCACTGAAGCTTTCTTT,CASSLLGFTEAFF
many,TRBJ1-6,TRBV2,-,TGTGCCAGCAGTGAAGATGGGGGGGTAGATCCACCCCTCCACTTT,CASSEDGGVDPPLHF
many,TRBJ1-2,TRBV29-1,-,TGCAGCGTCGGCGGGCGGGAAGCTAACTATGGCTACACCTTC,CSVGGREANYGYTF
-,TRBJ2-7,TRBV15,TRBD1,TGTGCCACCAGCAGAGATATTGGGGACAGGGCCCACGAGCAGTACTTC,CATSRDIGDRAHEQYF
few,TRBJ2-2,TRBV14,-,TGTGCCAGCAGCCCCAAGATCACCGGGGAGCTGTTTTTT,CASSPKITGELFF
many,TRBJ2-4,TRBV29-1,TRBD2,TGCAGCGTTGACGGGCTAGCGGGCGTTAATAAAAACATTCAGTACTTC,CSVDGLAGVNKNIQYF
many,TRBJ2-7,TRBV28,-,TGTGCCAGCAGTTTAGACTACGAGCAGTACTTC,CASSLDYEQYF
many,TRBJ2-5,TRBV3-1,TRBD2,TGTGCCAGCAGCCAAAAAAACGGGAGGAGCGTGGAGACCCAGTACTTC,CASSQKNGRSVETQYF
many,TRBJ2-7,TRBV5-1,TRBD2,TGCGCCAGCAGCCTGTGGACTAGCGGGGACGAGCAGTACTTC,CASSLWTSGDEQYF
few,TRBJ1-2,TRBV15,-,TGTGCCACCAGCAGAGATCGAGCAGGCACCTATGGCTACACCTTC,CATSRDRAGTYGYTF
many,TRBJ1-5,TRBV2,TRBD1,TGTGCCAGCAGCCCACAGGGGGTCAGCAATCAGCCCCAGCATTTT,CASSPQGVSNQPQHF
many,TRBJ2-7,TRBV6-1,-,TGTGCCAGCAGTCAAGAGTACCTTACCTACGAGCAGTACTTC,CASSQEYLTYEQYF
many,TRBJ2-5,TRBV6-1,-,TGTGCCAGCAGTGACCTGGGGCTAGCGAGATGGTCCCAGTACTTC,CASSDLGLARWSQYF
once,TRBJ1-2,TRBV28,-,TGTGCCAGCAGTTTTACTGTGGGCCAATTGATATCTTACACCTTC,CASSFTVGQLISYTF
many,TRBJ1-1,TRBV30,-,TGTGCCTGGAGTGTGAGTAACAACGGAGCTTTCTTT,CAWSVSNNGAFF
many,TRBJ2-7,TRBV3-1,-,TGTGCCAGCAGCCACACGCCATACGAGCAGTACTTC,CASSHTPYEQYF
many,TRBJ1-1,TRBV12-3/TRBV12-4,-,TGTGCCAGCAGTTTGCTCTCGAACACTGAAGCTTTCTTT,CASSLLSNTEAFF
-,TRBJ1-2,TRBV28,-,TGTGCCAGCAGTTCCCGGGGGCCACGCAGCCCTGACTATGGCTACAACTTC,CASSSRGPRSPDYGYNF
-,TRBJ1-2,TRBV27,-,TGTGCCAGCACTCAGCTGGGGGCAAACCCACTCACCTATGGCTACACCTTC,CASTQLGANPLTYGYTF
many,TRBJ2-2,TRBV7-3,-,TGTGCCAGCAGCTTACACACCGGGGAGCTGTTTTTT,CASSLHTGELFF
many,TRBJ2-2,TRBV2,-,TGTGCCAGCAGTGATGACTCCTCAGCCGGGGAGCTGTTTTTT,CASSDDSSAGELFF
many,TRBJ2-5,TRBV30,TRBD1,TGTGCCTGGAGTGCAAGGACAGGGTGGCTGGCGACCCAGTACTTC,CAWSARTGWLATQYF